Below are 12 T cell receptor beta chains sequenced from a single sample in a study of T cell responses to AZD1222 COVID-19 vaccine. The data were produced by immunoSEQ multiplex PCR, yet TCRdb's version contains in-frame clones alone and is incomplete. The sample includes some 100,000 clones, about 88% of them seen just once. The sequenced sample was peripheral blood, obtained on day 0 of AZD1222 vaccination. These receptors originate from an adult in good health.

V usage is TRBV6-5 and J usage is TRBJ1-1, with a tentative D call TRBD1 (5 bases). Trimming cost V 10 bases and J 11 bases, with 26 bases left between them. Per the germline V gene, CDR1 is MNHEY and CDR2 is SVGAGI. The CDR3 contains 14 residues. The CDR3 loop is CATSLDTDGGSAFF. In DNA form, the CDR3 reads TGTGCCACCTCCTTAGACACGGACGGGGGTTCGGCTTTCTTT.

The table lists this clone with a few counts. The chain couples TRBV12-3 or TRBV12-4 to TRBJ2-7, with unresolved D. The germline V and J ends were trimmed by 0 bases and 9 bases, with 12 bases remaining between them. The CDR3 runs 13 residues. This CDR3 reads CASSLASAGPQYF. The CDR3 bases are TGTGCCAGCAGTTTAGCGTCAGCAGGTCCGCAGTACTTC.

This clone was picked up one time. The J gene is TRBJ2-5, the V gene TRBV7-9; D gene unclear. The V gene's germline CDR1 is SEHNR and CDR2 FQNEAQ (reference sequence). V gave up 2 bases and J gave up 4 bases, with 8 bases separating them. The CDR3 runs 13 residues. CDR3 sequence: CASSLPPTETQYF. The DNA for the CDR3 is TGTGCCAGCAGCTTACCTCCGACAGAGACCCAGTACTTC.

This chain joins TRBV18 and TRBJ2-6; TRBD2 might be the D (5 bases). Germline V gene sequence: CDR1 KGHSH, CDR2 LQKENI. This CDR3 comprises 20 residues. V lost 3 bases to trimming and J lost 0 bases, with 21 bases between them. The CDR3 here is CASSPVPLGRGSSGANVLTF. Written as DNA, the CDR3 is TGTGCCAGCTCACCCGTTCCCTTAGGACGGGGATCCTCTGGGGCCAACGTCCTGACTTTC.

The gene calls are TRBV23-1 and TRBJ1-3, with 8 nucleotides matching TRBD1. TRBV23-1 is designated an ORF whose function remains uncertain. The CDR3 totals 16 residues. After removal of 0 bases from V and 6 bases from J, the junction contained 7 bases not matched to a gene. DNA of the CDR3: TGCGCCAGCAGTCAATCGGGTCGGGACAGGCCAAACACCATATATTTT. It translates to CASSQSGRDRPNTIYF.

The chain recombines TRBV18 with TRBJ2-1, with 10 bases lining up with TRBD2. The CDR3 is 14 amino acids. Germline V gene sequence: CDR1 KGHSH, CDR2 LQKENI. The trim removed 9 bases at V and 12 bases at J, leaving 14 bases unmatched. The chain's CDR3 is CASSGLAEGAGQFF. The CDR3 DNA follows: TGTGCCAGTTCCGGACTAGCGGAGGGGGCGGGGCAGTTCTTC.

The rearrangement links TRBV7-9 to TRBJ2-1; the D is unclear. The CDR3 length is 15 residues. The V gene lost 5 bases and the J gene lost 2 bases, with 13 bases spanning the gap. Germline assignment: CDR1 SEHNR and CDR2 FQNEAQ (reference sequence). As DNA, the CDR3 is TGTGCCAGCAGCGAGAGCAGGCAGCCCTACAATGAGCAGTTCTTC. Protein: CASSESRQPYNEQFF.

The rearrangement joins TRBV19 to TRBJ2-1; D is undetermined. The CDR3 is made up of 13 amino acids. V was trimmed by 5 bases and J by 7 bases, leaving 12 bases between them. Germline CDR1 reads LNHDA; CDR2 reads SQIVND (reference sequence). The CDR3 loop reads CASSFLGTNEQFF. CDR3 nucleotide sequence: TGTGCCAGTAGTTTCCTTGGAACGAATGAGCAGTTCTTC.

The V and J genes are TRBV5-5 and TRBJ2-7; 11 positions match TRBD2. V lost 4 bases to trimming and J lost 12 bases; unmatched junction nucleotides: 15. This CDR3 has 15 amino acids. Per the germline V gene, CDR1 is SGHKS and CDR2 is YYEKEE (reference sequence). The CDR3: CASSLSGTSGSAAYF. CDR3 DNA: TGTGCCAGCAGCCTCTCCGGGACTAGCGGTTCTGCGGCGTACTTC.

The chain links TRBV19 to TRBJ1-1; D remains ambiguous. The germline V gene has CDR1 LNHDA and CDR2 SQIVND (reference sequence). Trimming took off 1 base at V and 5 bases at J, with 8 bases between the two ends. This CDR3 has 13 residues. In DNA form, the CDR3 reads TGTGCCAGTAGTATAGCCGGGGAGACTGAAGCTTTCTTT. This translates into CASSIAGETEAFF. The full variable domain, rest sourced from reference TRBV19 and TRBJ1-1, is DGGITQSPKYLFRKEGQNVTLSCEQNLNHDAMYWYRQDPGQGLRLIYYSQIVNDFQKGDIAEGYSVSREKKESFPLTVTSAQKNPTAFYLCASSIAGETEAFFGQGTRLTVV.

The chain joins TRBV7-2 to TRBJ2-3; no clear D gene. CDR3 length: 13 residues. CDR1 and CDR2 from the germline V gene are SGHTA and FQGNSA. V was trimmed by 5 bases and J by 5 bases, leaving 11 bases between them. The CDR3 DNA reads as TGTGCCAGCAGCGCAAACTACAAAGATACGCAGTATTTT. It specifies CASSANYKDTQYF.

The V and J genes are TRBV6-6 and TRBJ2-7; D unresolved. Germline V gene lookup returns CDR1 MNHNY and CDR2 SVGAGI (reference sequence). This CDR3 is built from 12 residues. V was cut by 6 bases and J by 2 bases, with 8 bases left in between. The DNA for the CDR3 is TGTGCCAGCAGCAGGATCGCCTACGAGCAGTACTTC. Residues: CASSRIAYEQYF.